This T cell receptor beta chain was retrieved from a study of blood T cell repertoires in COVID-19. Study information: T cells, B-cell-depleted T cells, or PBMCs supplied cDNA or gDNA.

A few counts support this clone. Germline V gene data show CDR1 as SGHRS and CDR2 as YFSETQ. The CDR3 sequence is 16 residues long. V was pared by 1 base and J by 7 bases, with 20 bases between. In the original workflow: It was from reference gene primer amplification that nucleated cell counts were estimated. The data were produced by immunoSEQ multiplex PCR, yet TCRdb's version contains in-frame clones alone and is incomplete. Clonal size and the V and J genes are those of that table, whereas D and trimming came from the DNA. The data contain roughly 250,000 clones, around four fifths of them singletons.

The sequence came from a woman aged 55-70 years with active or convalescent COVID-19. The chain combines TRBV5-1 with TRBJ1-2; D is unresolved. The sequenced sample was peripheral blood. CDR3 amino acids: CASSLWGAAGGIGYTF. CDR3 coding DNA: TGCGCCAGCAGCTTGTGGGGTGCGGCAGGCGGGATTGGCTACACCTTC.